This T cell receptor (beta chain) was profiled in a study of blood T cell repertoires in COVID-19. On the study more broadly: Some COVID-19 samples were acute and others convalescent; all came from the United States, Italy and Spain. PBMCs, B-cell-depleted T cells, or T cells provided the cDNA or gDNA that made up the material.

The V and J ends lost 5 bases and 7 bases, in that order; junction bases with no gene match: 15. From germline, CDR1 is SEHNR and CDR2 FQNEAQ (reference sequence). CDR3 size: 16 residues. As processed by the authors: Estimation of nucleated cell counts was performed using reference gene primer amplification. Generated by immunoSEQ multiplex PCR, the TCRdb table keeps only in-frame clones and is missing some. The V and J calls and the clone size are those of that table, but D and trimming were determined from the DNA. Of approximately 260,000 clones listed, around 78% are singletons. This sequence joins TRBV7-9 and TRBJ1-2; the match to TRBD1 covers 8 bases. Material: peripheral blood. This receptor was obtained from a man aged 60-69 years who had recovered from COVID-19. Here the CDR3 reads CASSPALADRASGYTF. The CDR3 DNA reads TGTGCCAGCAGCCCAGCTCTCGCGGACAGGGCTTCTGGCTACACCTTC.